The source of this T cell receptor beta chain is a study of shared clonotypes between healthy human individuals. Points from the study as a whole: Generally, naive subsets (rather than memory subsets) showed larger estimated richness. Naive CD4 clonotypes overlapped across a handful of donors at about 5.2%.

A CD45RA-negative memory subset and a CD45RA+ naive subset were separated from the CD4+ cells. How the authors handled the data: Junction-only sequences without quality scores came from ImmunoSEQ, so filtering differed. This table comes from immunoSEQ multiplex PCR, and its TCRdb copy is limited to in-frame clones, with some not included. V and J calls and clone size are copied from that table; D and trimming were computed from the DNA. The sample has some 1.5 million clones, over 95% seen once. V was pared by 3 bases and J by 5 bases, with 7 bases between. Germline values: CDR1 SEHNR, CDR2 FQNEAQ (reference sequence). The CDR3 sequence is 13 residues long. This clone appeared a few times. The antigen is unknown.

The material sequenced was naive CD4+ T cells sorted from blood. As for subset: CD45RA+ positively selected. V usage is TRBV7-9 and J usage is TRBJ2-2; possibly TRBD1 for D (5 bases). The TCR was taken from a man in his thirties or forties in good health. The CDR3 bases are TGTGCCAGCAGCTTTAGGGGAACCGGGGAGCTGTTTTTT. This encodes CASSFRGTGELFF.